This TCR beta chain emerged from a study of CD8 T cells in ankylosing spondylitis. General study points: Before this, some motif variants had been reported in reactive arthritis synovial fluid and blood. Reportedly, matched ankylosing spondylitis synovial fluid was significantly enriched for disease-linked clones.

CDR1 is SGDLS, CDR2 YYNGEE, per germline. CDR3 size: 16 residues. V shed 0 bases and J 3 bases; nucleotides not matched to a gene: 6. Ten or more counts support this clonotype. Its antigen is undetermined. Quantitative molecular-barcoded 5'-RACE generated the TCR beta libraries. MiXCR, applied by TCRdb to the 5' RACE reads, yields one record per CDR3 protein. The sample contains 39,000 or so distinct CDR3 sequences, 3% to 3.5% of which appear only once. This sequence originates from a male donor with ankylosing spondylitis or in good health (not recorded which). Sample: blood, either unsorted or a sorted T cell fraction (not recorded which). The rearrangement uses TRBV9 and TRBJ1-1; 9 positions match TRBD1. CDR3 DNA sequence: TGTGCCAGCAGCGTAGCCCGGGACAGGGATCACACTGAAGCTTTCTTT. Translated: CASSVARDRDHTEAFF.